In its sample, the clone carrying this T cell receptor beta chain was seen once. Sequenced by immunoSEQ multiplex PCR; TCRdb stores in-frame clones only, minus some. This table holds just under 100,000 clones, around 96% found once. The CDR3 runs 16 residues. V lost 0 bases and J lost 2; bases outside the gene matches: 3. Germline V gene data show CDR1 as MGHRA and CDR2 as YSYEKL. The data were obtained in a study of technical replicates of blood from a few donors. This clonotype was obtained from a human donor in good health. Sequencing was performed on T cells isolated from PBMCs. The chain is built from TRBV4-1 and TRBJ2-3; the match to TRBD2 covers 9 bases. CDR3 DNA: TGCGCCAGCAGCCAAGAAGCTAGCGGGATCACAGATACGCAGTATTTT. It yields the protein CASSQEASGITDTQYF.